One sample yielded the 15 T cell receptor beta chains listed below, sequenced in a study of T-cell memory formation after mild COVID-19. From the 5' RACE reads, TCRdb called clonotypes with MiXCR, one entry per CDR3 protein. The table has 250,000 to 350,000 distinct CDR3 sequences, more than 13% seen once. Sequencing was carried out using PBMCs or a T cell subset sorted from them (not recorded which). Every receptor here comes from a man between 18 and 29 years old who had mild COVID-19 (a few samples of this study predate the infection). Cell type and time point are not known.

In its sample, this clonotype was seen a few times. The chain carries TRBV6-6 and TRBJ1-2; 12 nucleotides align to TRBD1. CDR3 length: 17 amino acids. V lost 6 bases, J lost 3 bases, and 11 bases stayed unmatched. Germline V lookup: CDR1 MNHNY, CDR2 SVGAGI (reference sequence). Here the CDR3 DNA reads TGTGCCAGCAGACCGGGACAGGGGGCGGTTGCGGACTATGGCTACACCTTC. It encodes CASRPGQGAVADYGYTF.

This clonotype has more than one count but fewer than ten. The genes are TRBV25-1 and TRBJ1-5; 8 bases are shared with TRBD1. The germline V gene encodes CDR1 MGHDK and CDR2 SYGVNS. CDR3 length: 14 amino acids. Losses at the gene ends were 6 bases for V and 6 bases for J; bases not matched to a gene: 7. The CDR3 is CASSGAGGGQPQHF. DNA for the CDR3: TGTGCCAGCAGCGGAGCAGGGGGCGGTCAGCCCCAGCATTTT.

The chain joins TRBV7-9 to TRBJ1-4; D not resolved. Trimming stripped 1 base from V and 11 bases from J, with 20 bases between. The germline CDR1 and CDR2 sequences are SEHNR and FQNEAQ (reference sequence). This CDR3 has 16 residues. The CDR3 region is CASSLDIRRAPWKLFF. The CDR3 coding sequence is TGTGCCAGCAGCTTAGATATTCGACGGGCTCCGTGGAAACTGTTTTTT.

The rearrangement uses TRBV12-3 or TRBV12-4 and TRBJ2-1, with TRBD2 identical over 9 bases. The trim removed 1 base at V and 10 bases at J, leaving 5 bases unmatched. The CDR3 runs 14 residues. The CDR3 nucleotides are TGTGCCAGCAGTTTAGTAGGCGGGGGGGTGGAGCAGTTCTTC. Translated: CASSLVGGGVEQFF.

This clonotype was seen at least ten times. V is TRBV5-1 and J is TRBJ2-1; a possible D gene is TRBD2 (6 bases). Trimming stripped 4 bases from V and 10 bases from J, with 12 bases between. The CDR3 contains 12 residues. Germline V gene lookup returns CDR1 SGHRS and CDR2 YFSETQ. The CDR3 protein is CASSPMSGEQFF. The CDR3 bases are TGCGCCAGCAGCCCCATGAGCGGGGAGCAGTTCTTC.

This clonotype was recorded a few times. This sequence joins TRBV6-1 and TRBJ2-7; 9 bases agree with TRBD1. Germline trimming cut 4 bases from V and 1 base from J; bases unmatched to any gene: 14. This CDR3 region has 18 residues. Germline V gene lookup returns CDR1 MNHNS and CDR2 SASEGT. CDR3 protein: CASSVRGQGFRDSYEQYV. Written as DNA, the CDR3 is TGTGCCAGCAGTGTACGTGGACAGGGGTTTCGGGATTCCTACGAGCAGTACGTC.

The genes are TRBV12-3 or TRBV12-4 and TRBJ1-1; unclear D gene. Between the trimmed V and J ends, which lost 7 bases and 11 bases, there was a span of 14 bases. The CDR3 is 11 residues long. CDR3 in DNA: TGTGCCAGCAATCTGGGGAACTGGGCTTTCTTT. Protein product: CASNLGNWAFF.

The V and J genes are TRBV24-1 and TRBJ2-2; D gene ambiguous. CDR1 and CDR2 from the germline V gene are KGHDR and SFDVKD. The CDR3 extends over 13 amino acids. Between the trimmed V and J ends, which lost 9 bases and 1 base, there was a span of 8 bases. The CDR3 DNA reads TGTGCCACCGGGTCGGGGAACACCGGGGAGCTGTTTTTT. Amino acids: CATGSGNTGELFF.

This chain joins TRBV7-2 and TRBJ2-7, with 8 bases that match TRBD2. CDR1 is SGHTA, CDR2 FQGNSA, per germline. The CDR3 consists of 13 residues. After removal of 4 bases from V and 5 bases from J, the junction contained 4 bases not matched to a gene. The CDR3 loop reads CASSWKAGDEQYF. CDR3 in DNA: TGTGCCAGCAGCTGGAAAGCGGGAGACGAGCAGTACTTC.

In its sample, this clonotype was seen a few times. This chain links TRBV5-1 with TRBJ1-1, with D perhaps TRBD1 (6 bases). Trimming took 4 bases from V and 4 from J, leaving 11 bases between them. This CDR3 has 13 residues. Looked up from germline, CDR1 is SGHRS and CDR2 is YFSETQ. CDR3 bases: TGCGCCAGCAGCCCGGGGACACGCACTGAAGCTTTCTTT. Translating gives CASSPGTRTEAFF.

This clonotype was recorded many times. The rearrangement uses TRBV23-1 and TRBJ2-2; 7 nucleotides line up with TRBD2. TRBV23-1 is treated as an ORF (open reading frame) with a function not yet certain. The CDR3 has 20 residues. With 0 bases clipped from V and 6 bases from J, the junction kept 19 bases outside the gene matches. For the CDR3, the DNA is TGCGCCAGCAGTCAATCGGGGAAGCATCAGGGAGGGAAGGACGCCGGGGAGCTGTTTTTT. Translated: CASSQSGKHQGGKDAGELFF.

The chain is built from TRBV12-3 or TRBV12-4 and TRBJ2-7, with D tentatively TRBD2 (5 bases). Trimming removed 5 bases at V and 0 bases at J, with 14 bases between. CDR3 length: 15 amino acids. CDR3 nucleotide sequence: TGTGCCAGCAGTCCCCGGACTGCTTACTCCTACGAGCAGTACTTC. This sequence encodes CASSPRTAYSYEQYF.

This clonotype was seen more than once but under ten times. The V gene is TRBV6-6, the J gene TRBJ1-6; 9 nucleotides line up with TRBD1. V lost 2 bases and J lost 10; bases outside the gene matches: 6. Germline V gene data show CDR1 as MNHNY and CDR2 as SVGAGI (reference sequence). The CDR3 has 15 amino acids. CDR3 protein: CASSYGDREGSPLHF. CDR3 DNA: TGTGCCAGCAGTTACGGGGACAGGGAGGGGTCACCCCTCCACTTT.

The chain carries TRBV19 and TRBJ2-7, with D possibly being TRBD2 (5 bases). The CDR3 is 14 residues long. Germline V gene sequence: CDR1 LNHDA, CDR2 SQIVND (reference sequence). V dropped 2 bases and J dropped 0 bases, with 8 bases sitting between them. CDR3 loop: CASSITRDSYEQYF. The CDR3 DNA reads TGTGCCAGTAGTATAACCCGGGACTCCTACGAGCAGTACTTC.

The genes are TRBV5-1 and TRBJ1-1, with 9 positions matching TRBD1. Germline CDR1 SGHRS, CDR2 YFSETQ. The CDR3 loop spans 15 amino acids. V dropped 6 bases and J dropped 4; count of bases not matched to a gene: 10. For the CDR3, the DNA is TGCGCCAGCATTGGGACAGGGAACAGAGGCACTGAAGCTTTCTTT. As protein: CASIGTGNRGTEAFF. The full variable domain, in which reference TRBV5-1 and TRBJ1-1 provide the parts outside the CDR3, is KAGVTQTPRYLIKTRGQQVTLSCSPISGHRSVSWYQQTPGQGLQFLFEYFSETQRNKGNFPGRFSGRQFSNSRSEMNVSTLELGDSALYLCASIGTGNRGTEAFFGQGTRLTVV.